These 29 T cell receptor beta chains came from one sample sequenced in a study of T cells after yellow fever vaccination. MiXCR, run by TCRdb on the 5' RACE reads, gives a single entry per CDR3 protein. Of 250,000 to 350,000 distinct CDR3 sequences listed, over 3.5% were seen once; the top ten hold less than 20%. The source was PBMCs, collected 15 days after the yellow fever booster vaccination. These receptor sequences come from a man younger than 30 who received the YFV17D yellow fever vaccine.

This clonotype appeared many times. The gene calls are TRBV5-1 and TRBJ2-3; the match to TRBD2 covers 7 bases. Germline CDR1 and CDR2: SGHRS and YFSETQ. The CDR3 loop spans 15 amino acids. V lost 0 bases and J lost 0; bases outside the gene matches: 1. CDR3 sequence (DNA): TGCGCCAGCAGCTTGGCAGCGGGGAGCACAGATACGCAGTATTTT. It yields the protein CASSLAAGSTDTQYF.

This clonotype was seen ten or more times. Here the CDR3 DNA reads TGCGCCAGCAGCCAAGATGGGTTTCGGGACAGCTTCTACGAGCAGTACTTC. Translated, it gives CASSQDGFRDSFYEQYF. This sequence joins TRBV4-3 and TRBJ2-7, with 7 bases identical to TRBD1. The CDR3 is 17 amino acids. V was clipped by 0 bases and J by 3 bases; unmatched bases: 11. The germline V gene has CDR1 LGHNA and CDR2 YSLEER.

This clonotype was recorded at least ten times. The chain is built from TRBV5-8 and TRBJ2-7, with D possibly being TRBD2 (6 bases). Trimming pared 5 bases from V and 3 bases from J, leaving 12 bases between. The CDR3 loop spans 13 amino acids. Per germline, CDR1 SGHTS and CDR2 YDEGEE. CDR3 protein: CASRATGVYEQYF. In DNA, the CDR3 is TGTGCCAGCAGAGCAACGGGGGTCTACGAGCAGTACTTC.

The genes are TRBV4-1 and TRBJ2-5, with TRBD2 matching 10 bases. Germline CDR1 reads MGHRA; CDR2 reads YSYEKL. V shed 4 bases, J shed 5 bases, and the junction held 10 bases outside the gene matches. This CDR3 is 16 amino acids long. The CDR3 loop is CASSRFSGGLWETQYF. CDR3 in DNA: TGCGCCAGCAGCCGGTTTAGCGGGGGGCTATGGGAGACCCAGTACTTC.

This clonotype was detected ten times or more. The rearrangement joins TRBV10-3 to TRBJ2-3, with a tentative D call TRBD2 (6 bases). V lost 6 bases, J lost 2 bases, and 12 bases lay in between. CDR1 is ENHRY, CDR2 SYGVKD, per germline. This CDR3 is 14 amino acids long. CDR3 protein: CAIRERAVTDTQYF. CDR3 DNA: TGTGCCATCAGGGAGCGGGCGGTCACAGATACGCAGTATTTT.

This clonotype was seen ten or more times. The V call is TRBV7-9, the J call TRBJ2-1; D not resolved. The CDR3 extends over 11 amino acids. Germline CDR1 SEHNR, CDR2 FQNEAQ (reference sequence). Trimming removed 5 bases from V and 5 bases from J, with 4 bases in between. The CDR3 region is CASSENNEQFF. The CDR3 coding sequence is TGTGCCAGCAGCGAAAACAATGAGCAGTTCTTC.

This clonotype was counted a few times. This chain connects TRBV5-6 to TRBJ2-7; TRBD1 aligns across 7 bases. Unmatched junction bases numbered 4, after V lost 0 bases and J lost 1 base. The CDR3 has 15 amino acids. Germline CDR1 SGHDT, CDR2 YYEEEE. The CDR3 is CASSLEGAQSYEQYF. The DNA of the CDR3 is TGTGCCAGCAGCTTGGAGGGGGCCCAATCCTACGAGCAGTACTTC.

This clonotype has ten or more counts. The CDR3 is CASRRTGTYEQYF. The CDR3 DNA follows: TGTGCCAGCAGACGGACAGGTACCTACGAGCAGTACTTC. This chain connects TRBV11-1 to TRBJ2-7, with 7 bases lining up with TRBD1. The CDR3 is 13 amino acids. The V segment lost 6 bases and the J segment 2 bases; nucleotides outside the gene matches: 4. Germline values: CDR1 SGHAT, CDR2 FQDESV (reference sequence).

This clonotype was seen ten or more times. V usage is TRBV28 and J usage is TRBJ2-1, with 7 bases matching TRBD1. CDR1 is MDHEN, CDR2 SYDVKM, per germline. Losses at the gene ends were 6 bases for V and 5 bases for J; bases not matched to a gene: 4. This CDR3 contains 13 residues. CDR3 bases: TGTGCCAGCAGATCTACAGGGGACAATGAGCAGTTCTTC. Protein product: CASRSTGDNEQFF.

Many counts were recorded for this clonotype. The chain is built from TRBV20-1 and TRBJ2-1, with D perhaps being TRBD1 or TRBD2 (5 bases each). CDR1 is DFQATT, CDR2 SNEGSKA, per germline (reference sequence). The CDR3 runs 14 residues. V lost 6 bases, J lost 7 bases, and 19 bases lay in between. The CDR3 coding sequence is TGCAGTGCCCCGGGGCGGATCCTCGGGAATGAGCAGTTCTTC. Translated: CSAPGRILGNEQFF.

This clonotype was recorded at least ten times. The chain uses TRBV4-1 and TRBJ2-4; tentative D call: TRBD1 (5 bases). The germline CDR1 and CDR2 sequences are MGHRA and YSYEKL. The V end lost 5 bases, the J end lost 0 bases, and 14 bases lay between the germline ends. The length of the CDR3 is 16 residues. CDR3 region: CASSKVTGSAKNIQYF. For the CDR3, the DNA is TGCGCCAGCAGCAAAGTTACAGGTTCAGCCAAAAACATTCAGTACTTC.

This clonotype showed up many times. This chain joins TRBV7-2 and TRBJ1-5; a possible D gene is TRBD1 (6 bases). The CDR3 loop spans 15 amino acids. With 5 bases removed from V and 5 bases from J, the gap between germline ends came to 16 bases. From germline, CDR1 is SGHTA and CDR2 FQGNSA. The CDR3 DNA follows: TGTGCCAGCAGCCCGGGGGGGGGCGGAGATCAGCCCCAGCATTTT. Translating it yields CASSPGGGGDQPQHF.

This clonotype came up a few times. The rearrangement links TRBV14 to TRBJ1-1, with 9 bases matching TRBD1. Germline assignment: CDR1 SGHDN and CDR2 FVKESK. The CDR3 sequence is 12 residues long. V gave up 5 bases and J gave up 11 bases; unmatched junction bases: 6. The CDR3 nucleotides read TGTGCCAGCAGCACACAGGGGGCCCGGGCTTTCTTT. Translated, it gives CASSTQGARAFF.

This clonotype was seen ten or more times. The chain joins TRBV12-3 or TRBV12-4 to TRBJ1-1; possible D gene TRBD1, 5 bases. Trimming pared 7 bases from V and 6 bases from J, leaving 21 bases between. The CDR3 has 15 residues. The CDR3 nucleotides read TGTGCCAGCACTACCCTGGGCAGGGCTTTCGCTGAAGCTTTCTTT. Protein: CASTTLGRAFAEAFF.

Ten or more counts support this clonotype. CDR3 nucleotide sequence: TGTGCCAGCAGTTACAGGGACAGGGGAGGTGGCTACACCTTC. This sequence encodes CASSYRDRGGGYTF. The chain uses TRBV6-5 and TRBJ1-2; 10 nucleotides align to TRBD1. CDR1 is MNHEY, CDR2 SVGAGI, per germline. V lost 2 bases, J lost 7 bases, and 4 bases stayed unmatched. This CDR3 region has 14 residues.

Ten or more counts support this clonotype. V usage is TRBV20-1 and J usage is TRBJ2-3; 9 positions agree with TRBD2. Germline values: CDR1 DFQATT, CDR2 SNEGSKA (reference sequence). V trimming: 3 bases; J trimming: 0 bases; junction bases outside the gene matches: 10. There are 17 residues in the CDR3. CDR3 sequence: CSASRTGAGGSTDTQYF. DNA of the CDR3: TGCAGTGCTAGCCGCACTGGAGCGGGGGGTAGCACAGATACGCAGTATTTT.

The table lists this clonotype with many counts. This chain uses TRBV7-3 with TRBJ2-5; D gene unclear. Germline V gene sequence: CDR1 SGHTA, CDR2 FQGTGA. With 0 bases removed from V and 10 bases from J, the gap between germline ends came to 12 bases. The CDR3 is made up of 13 amino acids. The CDR3 DNA follows: TGTGCCAGCAGCTTAACTACTCCGTCCGTCCAGTACTTC. It codes for CASSLTTPSVQYF.

This clonotype was seen a few times. The chain has TRBV7-8 and TRBJ1-3; D perhaps matches TRBD1 (6 bases). Germline V gene sequence: CDR1 SGHVS, CDR2 FQNEAQ. The CDR3 loop spans 14 amino acids. The V and J ends lost 5 bases and 0 bases respectively, with 8 bases between them. CDR3 amino acids: CASSTGISGNTIYF. The DNA of the CDR3 is TGTGCCAGCAGCACAGGGATCTCTGGAAACACCATATATTTT.

The table lists this clonotype with a few counts. The rearrangement uses TRBV7-8 and TRBJ1-5; D is undetermined. V lost 5 bases and J 5 bases, leaving 7 bases between the germline ends. CDR1 SGHVS and CDR2 FQNEAQ come from the germline V gene. This CDR3 has 12 amino acids. For the CDR3, the DNA is TGTGCCAGCAGCCCAATTGATCAGCCCCAGCATTTT. It specifies CASSPIDQPQHF.

This clonotype has a handful of counts. The rearrangement joins TRBV24-1 to TRBJ2-5, with D perhaps given as TRBD1 or TRBD2 (5 bases each). The CDR3 has 13 residues. CDR1 KGHDR and CDR2 SFDVKD come from the germline V gene. V was cut by 4 bases and J by 8 bases, with 13 bases left in between. The CDR3 coding sequence is TGTGCCACCAGTGAGCCGGGACGGGGAACCCAGTACTTC. Protein product: CATSEPGRGTQYF.

At least ten counts were recorded for this clonotype. CDR3 coding DNA: TGTGCCACCTGGACTAGCGGGGGAGAGACCCAGTACTTC. Translating gives CATWTSGGETQYF. This chain links TRBV27 with TRBJ2-5, with 13 bases fitting TRBD2. V gave up 10 bases and J gave up 4 bases; unmatched junction bases: 3. This CDR3 has 13 residues. Germline loops: CDR1 MNHEY, CDR2 SMNVEV (reference sequence).

The chain employs TRBV7-2 and TRBJ2-5; possible D gene TRBD2, 5 bases. CDR3 size: 14 residues. V lost 2 bases and J 5 bases, leaving 12 bases between the germline ends. Germline V gene lookup returns CDR1 SGHTA and CDR2 FQGNSA. This CDR3 is CASSLSASRETQYF. The CDR3 bases are TGTGCCAGCAGCTTAAGTGCTAGCCGGGAGACCCAGTACTTC. Full variable domain (missing parts from reference TRBV7-2 and TRBJ2-5): GAGVSQSPSNKVTEKGKDVELRCDPISGHTALYWYRQSLGQGLEFLIYFQGNSAPDKSGLPSDRFSAERTGGSVSTLTIQRTQQEDSAVYLCASSLSASRETQYFGPGTRLLVL.

This clonotype was found a few times. This chain links TRBV7-3 with TRBJ1-5, with D possibly TRBD1 on 5 matching bases. The V gene lost 4 bases and the J gene lost 6 bases, with 10 bases spanning the gap. Per germline, CDR1 SGHTA and CDR2 FQGTGA. This CDR3 region has 13 residues. DNA of the CDR3: TGTGCCAGCAGCTCCATGGGGGGTCAGCCCCAGCATTTT. This codes for CASSSMGGQPQHF.

The chain is built from TRBV6-2 or TRBV6-3 and TRBJ1-2; D gene ambiguous. V dropped 7 bases and J dropped 1 base, with 7 bases sitting between them. The CDR3 is 12 residues long. Per germline, CDR1 MNHEY and CDR2 SVGEGT. This CDR3 is CASTDRNYGYTF. The CDR3 DNA reads as TGTGCCAGCACGGACCGTAACTATGGCTACACCTTC.

V is TRBV20-1 and J is TRBJ1-6, with TRBD1 as a possible D gene (5 bases). The V and J ends lost 4 bases and 5 bases respectively, with 6 bases between them. Germline loops: CDR1 DFQATT, CDR2 SNEGSKA (reference sequence). CDR3 size: 12 residues. In DNA, the CDR3 is TGCAGTGCTAAGGGGAATAATTCACCCCTCCACTTT. The encoded protein is CSAKGNNSPLHF.

This clonotype was counted many times. The genes are TRBV5-1 and TRBJ1-2, with D perhaps TRBD1 (5 bases). Deletions cut 4 bases from V and 6 bases from J, with 10 bases between. From germline, CDR1 is SGHRS and CDR2 YFSETQ. The CDR3 is 12 residues long. In nucleotides, the CDR3 is TGCGCCAGCAGCCCCTCCAGGGATGGCTACACCTTC. It encodes CASSPSRDGYTF.

This clonotype was counted many times. V usage is TRBV7-2 and J usage is TRBJ1-2; 8 bases agree with TRBD1. The V segment lost 1 base and the J segment 4 bases; nucleotides outside the gene matches: 8. The V gene's germline CDR1 is SGHTA and CDR2 FQGNSA. This CDR3 region has 16 residues. CDR3 residues: CASSLGSGQAIYGYTF. CDR3 DNA sequence: TGTGCCAGCAGCTTAGGCTCGGGACAGGCTATCTATGGCTACACCTTC.

The chain links TRBV29-1 to TRBJ2-1; D gene uncertain. The V gene lost 3 bases and the J gene lost 7 bases, with 19 bases spanning the gap. From germline, CDR1 is SQVTM and CDR2 ANQGSEA. This CDR3 is 15 amino acids long. This chain's CDR3 is CSVEYLGKLRNEQFF. The CDR3 DNA is TGCAGCGTTGAGTATCTTGGAAAGTTGAGGAATGAGCAGTTCTTC.

This clonotype was counted many times. The chain carries TRBV20-1 and TRBJ2-5, with a tentative D call TRBD2 (6 bases). The CDR3 totals 15 residues. Looked up from germline, CDR1 is DFQATT and CDR2 is SNEGSKA (reference sequence). V was clipped by 1 base and J by 2 bases, with 14 bases between them. The CDR3 bases are TGCAGTGCTAGAGGGCAGGGAGGAGGACAAGAGACCCAGTACTTC. Its protein product is CSARGQGGGQETQYF.